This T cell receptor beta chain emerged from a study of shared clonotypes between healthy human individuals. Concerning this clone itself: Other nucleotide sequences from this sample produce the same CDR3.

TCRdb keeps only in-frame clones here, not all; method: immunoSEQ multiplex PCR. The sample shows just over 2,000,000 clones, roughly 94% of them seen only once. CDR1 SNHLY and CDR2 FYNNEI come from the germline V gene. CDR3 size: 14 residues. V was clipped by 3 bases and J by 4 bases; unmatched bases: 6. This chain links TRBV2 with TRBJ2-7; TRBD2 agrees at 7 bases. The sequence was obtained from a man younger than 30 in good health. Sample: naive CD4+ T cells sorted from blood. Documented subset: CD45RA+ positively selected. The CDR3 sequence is CASSEEHGGYEQYF. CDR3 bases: TGTGCCAGCAGTGAGGAGCACGGGGGGTACGAGCAGTACTTC.